A selection of T cell receptor beta chains follows, all from one sample in a study of cytomegalovirus exposure and HLA in healthy donors. The table came from immunoSEQ multiplex PCR; TCRdb's copy has only in-frame clones and leaves some out. The sample has under 150,000 clones, more than 60% seen once; the top ten hold approximately 1.7%. Sequencing was done on a sample of PBMCs. The receptors were sampled from a woman aged 35 to 49 in good health and CMV-seronegative. Both conserved end residues are part of each CDR3. A D gene is named only where the DNA matches it firmly. Only some rows state a clone size, as once, few, many or a class for expanded clones.

.	once	TRBV18	TRBJ1-3	CASSPRSQISGNTIYF	TGTGCCAGCTCACCACGGTCACAGATCTCTGGAAACACCATATATTTT
.	.	TRBV9	TRBJ1-5	CASSVETGDSNQPQHF	TGTGCCAGCAGCGTAGAAACAGGCGATAGCAATCAGCCCCAGCATTTT
TRBD2	.	TRBV6-5	TRBJ2-1	CASRPGGSYNEQFF	TGTGCTTCAAGGCCGGGGGGTTCCTACAATGAGCAGTTCTTC
.	.	TRBV5-1	TRBJ2-5	CASSLAVQGVAETQYF	TGCGCCAGCAGCTTGGCTGTACAGGGTGTGGCGGAGACCCAGTACTTC
TRBD1	once	TRBV7-2	TRBJ2-6	CASSLVSGGTSGANVLTF	TGTGCCAGCAGCTTAGTGTCAGGGGGCACTTCTGGGGCCAACGTCCTGACTTTC
.	once	TRBV27	TRBJ2-7	CASSLTGSIYEQYF	TGTGCCAGCAGTTTAACCGGGAGCATATACGAGCAGTACTTC
.	.	TRBV7-2	TRBJ2-7	CASSFWGDSSYEQYF	TGTGCCAGCAGCTTCTGGGGGGACTCCTCCTACGAGCAGTACTTC
.	.	TRBV29-1	TRBJ1-1	CSVGPGDTEAFF	TGCAGCGTTGGTCCGGGGGACACTGAAGCTTTCTTT
.	once	TRBV15	TRBJ1-5	CATSDGGGNQPQHF	TGTGCCACCAGTGACGGGGGGGGCAATCAGCCCCAGCATTTT
.	.	TRBV27	TRBJ2-2	CASSLGGATGELFF	TGTGCCAGCAGTTTAGGGGGGGCAACCGGGGAGCTGTTTTTT
.	.	TRBV9	TRBJ1-5	CASSVPRYQPQHF	TGTGCCAGCAGCGTACCCCGTTATCAGCCCCAGCATTTT
.	.	TRBV5-1	TRBJ2-5	CASRLDSQETQYF	TGCGCCAGCAGACTGGACAGTCAAGAGACCCAGTACTTC
.	.	TRBV5-1	TRBJ2-3	CASSWVRGSTDTQYF	TGCGCCAGCAGCTGGGTTCGGGGGAGCACAGATACGCAGTATTTT
.	.	TRBV2	TRBJ2-7	CASSPRAGPTYEQYF	TGTGCCAGCAGCCCAAGGGCAGGGCCGACCTACGAGCAGTACTTC
TRBD1	.	TRBV18	TRBJ2-4	CASSQGQGSGNIQYF	TGTGCCAGCTCACAGGGACAGGGAAGCGGAAACATTCAGTACTTC
.	few	TRBV5-4	TRBJ2-2	CASSLEDRTTGELFF	TGTGCCAGCAGCTTGGAGGACAGAACCACCGGGGAGCTGTTTTTT
.	.	TRBV10-3	TRBJ2-3	CAISPRQETDTQYF	TGTGCCATCAGCCCCCGACAGGAAACAGATACGCAGTATTTT
TRBD2	.	TRBV12-5	TRBJ2-5	CASMGGGAVTQYF	TGTGCTAGCATGGGCGGGGGGGCGGTGACCCAGTACTTC
.	few	TRBV2	TRBJ1-5	CASSETGGRRPQHF	TGTGCCAGCAGTGAGACAGGCGGGAGGAGGCCCCAGCATTTT
TRBD1	.	TRBV10-3	TRBJ1-6	CAISESPGTGEYDSPLHF	TGTGCCATCAGTGAGTCTCCCGGGACAGGAGAGTATGATTCACCCCTCCACTTT
.	.	TRBV2	TRBJ2-4	CASATGRAAKNIQYF	TGTGCCAGCGCTACCGGTCGTGCGGCCAAAAACATTCAGTACTTC
.	.	TRBV27	TRBJ1-2	CASSPQGTRGYTF	TGTGCCAGCAGCCCACAGGGTACCAGAGGCTACACCTTC
.	.	TRBV28	TRBJ2-4	CASSSFGGGVIKNIQYF	TGTGCCAGCAGTTCTTTCGGAGGGGGGGTTATCAAAAACATTCAGTACTTC
TRBD1	few	TRBV6-5	TRBJ2-7	CASSTGTGIYEQYF	TGTGCCAGCAGTACCGGGACAGGGATCTACGAGCAGTACTTC
.	.	TRBV9	TRBJ2-1	CASSLEFNEQFF	TGTGCCAGCAGCCTGGAGTTTAATGAGCAGTTCTTC
.	.	TRBV5-6	TRBJ1-2	CASSLAQTNYGYTF	TGTGCCAGCAGCTTGGCACAGACTAACTATGGCTACACCTTC
TRBD1	few	TRBV19	TRBJ2-2	CASSIGDRYTGELFF	TGTGCCAGTAGTATAGGGGACAGATACACCGGGGAGCTGTTTTTT
TRBD2	once	TRBV7-9	TRBJ2-2	CASSRLAGGLAELFF	TGTGCCAGCAGCCGACTAGCGGGGGGACTGGCGGAGCTGTTTTTT
TRBD2	.	TRBV19	TRBJ2-7	CASSMGGNHEQYF	TGTGCCAGTAGTATGGGGGGGAACCACGAGCAGTACTTC
TRBD1	few	TRBV19	TRBJ1-2	CASSIKGGVSYGYTF	TGTGCCAGTAGTATCAAAGGGGGCGTCTCCTATGGCTACACCTTC
TRBD1	.	TRBV10-3	TRBJ1-2	CAISESEDRINGYTF	TGTGCCATCAGTGAGTCGGAGGACAGGATAAATGGCTACACCTTC
.	.	TRBV9	TRBJ2-3	CASSDTPGSTDTQYF	TGTGCCAGCAGCGACACACCCGGGAGCACAGATACGCAGTATTTT
TRBD1	.	TRBV29-1	TRBJ1-1	CSVVTGYTEAFF	TGCAGCGTTGTGACAGGGTACACTGAAGCTTTCTTT
TRBD1	.	TRBV11-2	TRBJ2-7	CASSRDRVREQYF	TGTGCCAGCAGCCGCGACAGGGTACGCGAGCAGTACTTC
TRBD2	.	TRBV6-1	TRBJ2-3	CASSPLAGGTDTQYF	TGTGCCAGCAGTCCGTTAGCGGGAGGCACAGATACGCAGTATTTT
.	.	TRBV12-5	TRBJ2-7	CASGNSGTYEQYF	TGTGCTAGTGGTAATAGCGGTACCTACGAGCAGTACTTC
.	.	TRBV28	TRBJ2-6	CASSAGVTGANVLTF	TGTGCCAGCAGCGCCGGGGTTACTGGGGCCAACGTCCTGACTTTC
TRBD1	.	TRBV7-3	TRBJ1-6	CASSLGTGGASPLHF	TGTGCCAGCAGCTTAGGGACAGGGGGAGCTTCACCCCTCCACTTT
TRBD2	.	TRBV30	TRBJ2-5	CARGVGETQYF	TGTGCCCGGGGGGTCGGGGAGACCCAGTACTTC
.	.	TRBV2	TRBJ1-2	CARGTSNYGYTF	TGTGCCAGGGGGACAAGCAACTATGGCTACACCTTC
TRBD1	.	TRBV30	TRBJ2-3	CAWVRQGAADTQYF	TGTGCCTGGGTTCGACAGGGGGCGGCGGATACGCAGTATTTT
.	.	TRBV28	TRBJ1-2	CASSIPGTGGGYTF	TGTGCCAGCAGTATCCCCGGGACCGGGGGTGGCTACACCTTC
TRBD1	.	TRBV4-1	TRBJ2-4	CASSQHRGHDSQYF	TGCGCCAGCAGCCAACACAGGGGGCATGACAGTCAGTACTTC
TRBD2	.	TRBV7-6	TRBJ2-7	CASSLGASGTYEQYF	TGTGCCAGCAGCTTAGGTGCTAGCGGGACCTACGAGCAGTACTTC
TRBD2	.	TRBV5-1	TRBJ2-5	CASSLQREGEQYF	TGCGCCAGCAGCTTACAGCGGGAGGGGGAGCAGTACTTC
.	.	TRBV5-1	TRBJ2-1	CASSLDTSAGEQFF	TGCGCCAGCAGCTTGGATACTTCCGCGGGTGAGCAGTTCTTC
TRBD1	few	TRBV27	TRBJ1-2	CASSLSLGQYNYGYTF	TGTGCCAGCAGTTTATCCCTGGGACAGTATAACTATGGCTACACCTTC
TRBD1	.	TRBV14	TRBJ1-1	CASSQPTGGSEAFF	TGTGCCAGCAGCCAGCCGACAGGGGGATCTGAAGCTTTCTTT
.	.	TRBV11-2	TRBJ1-6	CASSLASTGSSYNSPLHF	TGTGCCAGCAGCTTAGCTTCCACAGGGAGCTCCTATAATTCACCCCTCCACTTT